These T cell receptor beta chains were read from a single sample in a study of cytomegalovirus exposure and HLA in healthy donors. TCRdb's copy holds only in-frame clones and misses some; the assay was immunoSEQ multiplex PCR. Seen here are approximately 180,000 clones, about four fifths observed once, and the top ten hold about 7%. Sequenced sample: PBMCs. Receptors were obtained from a man aged 25 to 40 in good health and CMV-seropositive. CDR3s include the opening cysteine and the closing phenylalanine or tryptophan. The order of the fields is J gene, V gene, CDR3 protein.

j_call: TRBJ2-1
v_call: TRBV18
cdr3_aa: CASSTGQGEQFF

j_call: TRBJ2-7
v_call: TRBV7-2
cdr3_aa: CASSLATSGGGIPYEQYF

j_call: TRBJ2-7
v_call: TRBV10-1
cdr3_aa: CAGDIYRETYEQYF

j_call: TRBJ1-6
v_call: TRBV9
cdr3_aa: CASSTHRGPTYNSPLHF

j_call: TRBJ1-3
v_call: TRBV11-3
cdr3_aa: CASSYTGYSGNTIYF

j_call: TRBJ2-3
v_call: TRBV25-1
cdr3_aa: CASSGSLAGTDTQYF

j_call: TRBJ1-1
v_call: TRBV12-5
cdr3_aa: CASGLVRFVWALNTEAFF

j_call: TRBJ1-5
v_call: TRBV7-9
cdr3_aa: CASSGPRGGQSNQPQHF

j_call: TRBJ2-1
v_call: TRBV5-4
cdr3_aa: CASSRLPRLAGGLNEQFF

j_call: TRBJ2-7
v_call: TRBV14
cdr3_aa: CASSPQGTGAYEQYF

j_call: TRBJ2-1
v_call: TRBV7-9
cdr3_aa: CASSLRAGSHNEQFF

j_call: TRBJ2-3
v_call: TRBV11-2
cdr3_aa: CASSQTFGQGFRTDTQYF

j_call: TRBJ2-1
v_call: TRBV7-9
cdr3_aa: CASRLQGLDGNEQFF

j_call: TRBJ1-4
v_call: TRBV7-2
cdr3_aa: CASSPRPGTGSGKLFF

j_call: TRBJ2-2
v_call: TRBV2
cdr3_aa: CASSDRLIGELFF

j_call: TRBJ2-3
v_call: TRBV20-1
cdr3_aa: CSAEAADTQYF

j_call: TRBJ2-3
v_call: TRBV5-1
cdr3_aa: CASSSSGTGVSSTDTQYF

j_call: TRBJ2-7
v_call: TRBV5-4
cdr3_aa: CASSLPGGDEQYF

j_call: TRBJ2-1
v_call: TRBV7-9
cdr3_aa: CASSLEPGGDDEQFF

j_call: TRBJ1-2
v_call: TRBV29-1
cdr3_aa: CSVEHGANYGYTF

j_call: TRBJ2-5
v_call: TRBV5-1
cdr3_aa: CASSLGQGRSQETQYF

j_call: TRBJ1-5
v_call: TRBV14
cdr3_aa: CASSQVQGKTFSDQPQHF

j_call: TRBJ1-4
v_call: TRBV27
cdr3_aa: CASSRDHTENEKLFF

j_call: TRBJ2-4
v_call: TRBV7-9
cdr3_aa: CASSLVGLAGENIQYF

j_call: TRBJ1-2
v_call: TRBV6-5
cdr3_aa: CAGSQTGGSGYTF

j_call: TRBJ2-3
v_call: TRBV9
cdr3_aa: CASSVAGGFTDTQYF

j_call: TRBJ2-7
v_call: TRBV2
cdr3_aa: CASNPGQGRYEQYF

j_call: TRBJ2-7
v_call: TRBV10-3
cdr3_aa: CAIKKESSYEQYF

j_call: TRBJ1-2
v_call: TRBV6-1
cdr3_aa: CASSEAGTLNYGYTF

j_call: TRBJ2-7
v_call: TRBV14
cdr3_aa: CASSQVASGREQYF

j_call: TRBJ1-2
v_call: TRBV5-4
cdr3_aa: CASVRQGAQGYTF

j_call: TRBJ2-1
v_call: TRBV30
cdr3_aa: CAWSQGVGSYNEQFF

j_call: TRBJ2-1
v_call: TRBV11-3
cdr3_aa: CASSLEAFAGAYNEQFF

j_call: TRBJ2-7
v_call: TRBV9
cdr3_aa: CASSVGGGFVYEQYF

j_call: TRBJ1-1
v_call: TRBV11-3
cdr3_aa: CASSPTQNTEAFF

j_call: TRBJ2-6
v_call: TRBV2
cdr3_aa: CASRLMGANVLTF

j_call: TRBJ2-7
v_call: TRBV28
cdr3_aa: CASSATGTVYEQYF

j_call: TRBJ1-4
v_call: TRBV7-6
cdr3_aa: CASSLEYRGTNEKLFF

j_call: TRBJ2-3
v_call: TRBV30
cdr3_aa: CAWSVLPGRAAKYTDTQYF

j_call: TRBJ2-1
v_call: TRBV6-5
cdr3_aa: CATRGGTSGYNEQFF